The 6 T cell receptor beta chains below come from one sample, sequenced in a study of T-cell memory formation after mild COVID-19. One entry per CDR3 protein results from TCRdb running MiXCR on the 5' RACE reads. The repertoire holds about 88,000 distinct CDR3 sequences, with around a quarter as singletons. The sequencing sample was made of PBMCs or a T cell subset sorted from them (not recorded which). Receptors originate from a man between 18 and 29 years old who had mild COVID-19 (a few samples of this study predate the infection). Cell type and time point are not known.

The CDR3 DNA follows: TGTGCCAGCAGTTTACTGGGACTAGCGGGGAGCCAAGAGACCCAGTACTTC. This translates into CASSLLGLAGSQETQYF. V gene TRBV27 combines with J gene TRBJ2-5, with 13 bases identical to TRBD2. Germline CDR1 and CDR2: MNHEY and SMNVEV (reference sequence). The CDR3 length is 17 residues. The V gene end was trimmed by 2 bases and the J gene end by 1 base; junction bases not matched to a gene: 4.

This clonotype was seen a handful of times. The rearrangement uses TRBV20-1 and TRBJ2-1, with a tentative D call TRBD1 (5 bases). The CDR3 length is 14 residues. Deletions cut 6 bases from V and 9 bases from J, with 21 bases between. Germline loops: CDR1 DFQATT, CDR2 SNEGSKA (reference sequence). In nucleotides, the CDR3 is TGCAGTGCCCGCGAAGGACACCTTCATGTTGAGCAGTTCTTC. Translating it yields CSAREGHLHVEQFF.

The CDR3 spells CASSPTQGWATEAFF. CDR3 nucleotide sequence: TGCGCCAGCAGCCCTACACAGGGCTGGGCCACTGAAGCTTTCTTT. This sequence joins TRBV5-1 and TRBJ1-1; D possibly corresponds to TRBD1 (6 bases). The V gene lost 4 bases and the J gene lost 4 bases, with 17 bases spanning the gap. There are 15 residues in the CDR3. CDR1 and CDR2 (germline): SGHRS, YFSETQ.

This clonotype was seen only a few times. The J gene is TRBJ2-1, the V gene TRBV7-2, with D perhaps given as TRBD1 or TRBD2 (5 bases each). V was pared by 5 bases and J by 9 bases, with 11 bases between. Germline values: CDR1 SGHTA, CDR2 FQGNSA. The CDR3 loop spans 12 amino acids. The CDR3 region is CASSPMGVEQFF. The CDR3, as DNA: TGTGCCAGCAGCCCTATGGGGGTTGAGCAGTTCTTC.

This clonotype showed up just a few times. The chain carries TRBV20-1 and TRBJ2-1, with 9 bases matching TRBD2. Per the germline V gene, CDR1 is DFQATT and CDR2 is SNEGSKA (reference sequence). The CDR3 has 15 residues. The V gene end was trimmed by 0 bases and the J gene end by 6 bases; junction bases not matched to a gene: 6. CDR3 sequence: CSARDLAGKANEQFF. CDR3 nucleotide sequence: TGCAGTGCTAGAGATCTAGCGGGGAAAGCCAATGAGCAGTTCTTC.

In this sample, this clonotype turned up a few times. The V call is TRBV6-5, the J call TRBJ1-2; D may be TRBD1 (6 bases). The CDR3 sequence is 13 residues long. The ends were cut back, 8 bases at V and 5 bases at J, with 15 bases in the middle. Looked up from germline, CDR1 is MNHEY and CDR2 is SVGAGI. DNA of the CDR3: TGTGCCAGCGCCGATGCTGGGACATATGGCTACACCTTC. Translated, it gives CASADAGTYGYTF.